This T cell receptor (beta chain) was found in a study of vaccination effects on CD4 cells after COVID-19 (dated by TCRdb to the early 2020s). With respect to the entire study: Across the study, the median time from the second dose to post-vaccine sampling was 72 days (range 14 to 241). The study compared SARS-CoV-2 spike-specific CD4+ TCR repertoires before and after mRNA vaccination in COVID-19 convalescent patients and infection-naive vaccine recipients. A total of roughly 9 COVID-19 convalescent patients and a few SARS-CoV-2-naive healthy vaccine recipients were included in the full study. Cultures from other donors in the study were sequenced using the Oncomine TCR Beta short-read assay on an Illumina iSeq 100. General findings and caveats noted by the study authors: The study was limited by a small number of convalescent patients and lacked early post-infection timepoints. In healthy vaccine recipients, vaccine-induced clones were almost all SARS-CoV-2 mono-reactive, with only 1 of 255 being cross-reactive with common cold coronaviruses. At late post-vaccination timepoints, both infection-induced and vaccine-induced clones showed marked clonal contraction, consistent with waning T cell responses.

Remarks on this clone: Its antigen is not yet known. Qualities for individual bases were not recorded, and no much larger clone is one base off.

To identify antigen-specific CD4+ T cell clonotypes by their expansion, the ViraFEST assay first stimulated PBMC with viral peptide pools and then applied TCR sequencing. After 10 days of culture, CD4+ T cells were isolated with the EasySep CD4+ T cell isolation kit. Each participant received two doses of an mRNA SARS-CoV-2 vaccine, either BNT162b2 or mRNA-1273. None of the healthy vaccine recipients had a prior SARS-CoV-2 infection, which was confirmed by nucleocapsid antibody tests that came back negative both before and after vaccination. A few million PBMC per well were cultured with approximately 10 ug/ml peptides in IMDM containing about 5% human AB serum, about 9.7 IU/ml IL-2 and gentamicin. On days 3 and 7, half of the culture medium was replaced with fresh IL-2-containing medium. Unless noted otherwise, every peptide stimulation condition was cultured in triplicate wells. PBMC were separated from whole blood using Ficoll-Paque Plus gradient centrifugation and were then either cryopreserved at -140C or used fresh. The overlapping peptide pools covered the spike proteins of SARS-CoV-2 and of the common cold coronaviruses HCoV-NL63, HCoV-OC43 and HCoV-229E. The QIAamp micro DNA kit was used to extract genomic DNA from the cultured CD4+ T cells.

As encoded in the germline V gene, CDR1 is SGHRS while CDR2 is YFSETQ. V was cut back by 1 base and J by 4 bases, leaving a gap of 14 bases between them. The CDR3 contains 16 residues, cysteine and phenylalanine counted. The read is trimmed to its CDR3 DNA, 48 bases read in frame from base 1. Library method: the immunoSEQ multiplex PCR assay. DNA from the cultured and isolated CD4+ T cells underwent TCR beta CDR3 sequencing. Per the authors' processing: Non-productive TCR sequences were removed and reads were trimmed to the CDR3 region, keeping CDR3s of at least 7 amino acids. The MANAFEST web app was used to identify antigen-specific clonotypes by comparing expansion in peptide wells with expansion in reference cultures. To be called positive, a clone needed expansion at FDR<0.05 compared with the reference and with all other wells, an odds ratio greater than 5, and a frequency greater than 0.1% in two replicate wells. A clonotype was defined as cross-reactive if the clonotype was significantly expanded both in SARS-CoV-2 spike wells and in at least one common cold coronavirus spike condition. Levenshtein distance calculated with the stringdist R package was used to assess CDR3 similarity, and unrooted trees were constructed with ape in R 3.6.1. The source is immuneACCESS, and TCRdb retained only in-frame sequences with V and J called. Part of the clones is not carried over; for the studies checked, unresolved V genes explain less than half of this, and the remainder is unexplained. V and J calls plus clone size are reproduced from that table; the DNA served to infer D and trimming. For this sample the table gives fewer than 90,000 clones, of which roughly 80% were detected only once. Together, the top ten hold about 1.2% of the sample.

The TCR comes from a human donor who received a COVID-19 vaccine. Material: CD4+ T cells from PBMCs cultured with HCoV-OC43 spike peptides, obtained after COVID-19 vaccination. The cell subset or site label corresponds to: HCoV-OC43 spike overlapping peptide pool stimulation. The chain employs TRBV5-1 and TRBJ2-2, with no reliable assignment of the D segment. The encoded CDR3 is CASSLSAGSGTGELFF. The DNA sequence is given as TGCGCCAGCAGCTTGTCGGCCGGATCGGGCACCGGGGAGCTGTTTTTT.